Shown below are 17 T cell receptor beta chains from a single sample sequenced in a study of control samples from healthy donors and cancer patients. The protocol was immunoSEQ multiplex PCR, while the TCRdb copy is restricted to in-frame clones and leaves out a portion. The data hold 75,000 to 90,000 clones, with over 75% observed a single time. The sequenced sample was blood. The receptors come from a man aged 50 to 59 in good health.

In this sample, this clone turned up once. An end of the junction does not agree with germline; a read error may underlie this. J is TRBJ1-1 and V is TRBV7-7, with a weak D call TRBD1 (5 bases). The CDR3 loop spans 20 amino acids. Germline CDR1 SSHAT, CDR2 FNYEAQ (reference sequence). CDR3 coding DNA: TGTGCTAGCAGCTTTTACAGGTTCTGGGTAGCCTCTCGTGGGGACACTGAAGCTTTCTTT. Amino acid sequence: CASSFYRFWVASRGDTEAFF.

CDR3 in amino acids: CASSVAGISTDTQYF. CDR3 bases: TGTGCCAGCAGCGTAGCGGGGATAAGCACAGATACGCAGTATTTT. The chain is built from TRBV9 and TRBJ2-3; possible D gene TRBD2, 5 bases. Deletions cut 0 bases from V and 0 bases from J, with 8 bases between. Germline assignment: CDR1 SGDLS and CDR2 YYNGEE. The CDR3 loop spans 15 amino acids.

The rearrangement links TRBV3-1 (or the pseudogene TRBV3-2) to TRBJ2-7; possibly TRBD1 for D (6 bases). The length of the CDR3 is 18 residues. The V end lost 1 base, the J end lost 2 bases, and 21 bases lay between the germline ends. CDR1 and CDR2 from the germline V gene are LGHDT and YNNKEL (reference sequence). In DNA, the CDR3 is TGTGCCAGCAGCCAAGCCCTCCAACGGACAGCTTCCCCCTACGAGCAGTACTTC. Translated: CASSQALQRTASPYEQYF.

The genes are TRBV6-5 and TRBJ1-1; a possible D gene is TRBD1 (5 bases). From germline, CDR1 is MNHEY and CDR2 SVGAGI. V lost 0 bases, J lost 6 bases, and 14 bases lay in between. The CDR3 is made up of 15 amino acids. CDR3 loop: CASSYSQREGAEAFF. The CDR3 region has the DNA TGTGCCAGCAGTTACTCGCAACGGGAAGGGGCTGAAGCTTTCTTT.

The genes are TRBV6-6 and TRBJ2-7, with a weak D call TRBD1 (6 bases). Germline values: CDR1 MNHNY, CDR2 SVGAGI (reference sequence). Trimming cost V 0 bases and J 2 bases, with 8 bases left between them. The CDR3 sequence is 14 residues long. The CDR3 sequence: CASSYSEGAYEQYF. In DNA form, the CDR3 reads TGTGCCAGCAGTTACTCTGAGGGGGCCTACGAGCAGTACTTC.

The rearrangement joins TRBV6-5 to TRBJ2-7; TRBD1 aligns across 9 bases. CDR1 MNHEY and CDR2 SVGAGI come from the germline V gene. The junction had 7 bases not matched to a gene; V was cut back by 5 bases and J by 2 bases. The CDR3 sequence is 15 residues long. The CDR3 protein is CASSPPRQGAYEQYF. The CDR3 nucleotides are TGTGCCAGCAGTCCACCCCGACAGGGGGCCTACGAGCAGTACTTC.

V is TRBV7-9 and J is TRBJ2-1; a weak D match, TRBD2 (5 bases). V dropped 7 bases and J dropped 6 bases, with 13 bases sitting between them. This CDR3 has 13 residues. Germline values: CDR1 SEHNR, CDR2 FQNEAQ (reference sequence). CDR3 coding DNA: TGTGCCAGCAAGGACCCCCGGGGCAATGAGCAGTTCTTC. It translates to CASKDPRGNEQFF.

The chain links TRBV5-1 to TRBJ2-5; 10 bases are shared with TRBD1. V dropped 2 bases and J dropped 7; count of bases not matched to a gene: 11. The CDR3 has 16 amino acids. The germline gives CDR1 SGHRS, CDR2 YFSETQ. The CDR3 coding sequence is TGCGCCAGCAGCTTCCGGGACAGGGGCCTTCTGGGGACCCAGTACTTC. Residues: CASSFRDRGLLGTQYF.

The J gene is TRBJ1-2, the V gene TRBV15; 8 nucleotides agree with TRBD1. The V gene end was trimmed by 5 bases and the J gene end by 5 bases; junction bases not matched to a gene: 7. CDR1 is LNHNV, CDR2 YYDKDF, per germline (reference sequence). The length of the CDR3 is 14 residues. The CDR3 DNA reads TGTGCCACCAGCCCTGACAGGGGTAATTATGGCTACACCTTC. Its translation: CATSPDRGNYGYTF.

This chain connects TRBV9 to TRBJ1-1, with TRBD1 as a possible D gene (5 bases). The CDR3 length is 14 residues. CDR1 SGDLS and CDR2 YYNGEE come from the germline V gene. Trimming stripped 3 bases from V and 1 base from J, with 10 bases between. Written as DNA, the CDR3 is TGTGCCAGCAGCGCGGGGCTGACGAACACTGAAGCTTTCTTT. Translated, it gives CASSAGLTNTEAFF.

The chain recombines TRBV5-1 with TRBJ1-1; the match to TRBD1 covers 7 bases. Losses at the gene ends were 0 bases for V and 7 bases for J; bases not matched to a gene: 3. The length of the CDR3 is 13 residues. Germline CDR1 reads SGHRS; CDR2 reads YFSETQ. CDR3 nucleotide sequence: TGCGCCAGCAGCTTGGGACAGGGAGGTGAAGCTTTCTTT. Translation: CASSLGQGGEAFF.

CDR3 coding DNA: TGTGCCAGCAACGAGGGGGGGGGTAGCAATCAGCCCCAGCATTTT. As protein: CASNEGGGSNQPQHF. This chain joins TRBV5-5 and TRBJ1-5, with D maybe TRBD1 (6 bases). This CDR3 comprises 15 residues. Trimming pared 6 bases from V and 0 bases from J, leaving 13 bases between. The germline gives CDR1 SGHKS, CDR2 YYEKEE (reference sequence). The full variable domain, rest sourced from reference TRBV5-5 and TRBJ1-5, is DAGVTQSPTHLIKTRGQQVTLRCSPISGHKSVSWYQQVLGQGPQFIFQYYEKEERGRGNFPDRFSARQFPNYSSELNVNALLLGDSALYLCASNEGGGSNQPQHFGDGTRLSIL.

The V gene is TRBV7-9, the J gene TRBJ1-1; no clear D gene. V gave up 1 base and J gave up 1 base, with 4 bases separating them. The CDR3 covers 13 residues. Germline CDR1 is SEHNR and CDR2 is FQNEAQ (reference sequence). The CDR3 DNA sequence: TGTGCCAGCAGCTTAGTGGGGAACACTGAAGCTTTCTTT. Translation: CASSLVGNTEAFF.

This sequence joins TRBV4-3 and TRBJ2-7; weak D call: TRBD2 (6 bases). Deletions cut 4 bases from V and 4 bases from J, with 11 bases between. Germline CDR1 LGHNA, CDR2 YSLEER. This CDR3 contains 13 residues. DNA for the CDR3: TGCGCCAGCAGCCGGCGGGACGGGTACGAGCAGTACTTC. As protein: CASSRRDGYEQYF.

The chain couples TRBV11-2 to TRBJ1-4; D not resolved. The CDR3 sequence is 17 residues long. V was shortened by 5 bases and J by 2 bases, with 18 bases between the two germline ends. Germline-derived CDR1 and CDR2 are SGHAT and FQNNGV. The chain's CDR3 is CASSPRAPGGTNEKLFF. The CDR3 DNA reads TGTGCCAGCAGCCCAAGGGCCCCCGGAGGGACTAATGAAAAACTGTTTTTT.

The rearrangement uses TRBV19 and TRBJ2-3, with 11 bases fitting TRBD2. The germline CDR1 and CDR2 sequences are LNHDA and SQIVND (reference sequence). This CDR3 has 17 amino acids. Trimming cost V 1 base and J 1 base; bases outside gene matches: 4. In nucleotides, the CDR3 is TGTGCCAGTAGTATAGCACTAGCGGGGGTGCGCACAGATACGCAGTATTTT. Translated, it gives CASSIALAGVRTDTQYF.

The gene calls are TRBV4-3 and TRBJ1-2; 7 bases agree with TRBD1. Trimming at V came to 1 base and at J to 5 bases, leaving 10 bases not matched to a gene. The CDR3 is made up of 16 amino acids. Per the germline V gene, CDR1 is LGHNA and CDR2 is YSLEER. CDR3 in amino acids: CASSQGVSTGPYGYTF. CDR3 coding DNA: TGCGCCAGCAGCCAAGGGGTCTCGACAGGGCCTTATGGCTACACCTTC.